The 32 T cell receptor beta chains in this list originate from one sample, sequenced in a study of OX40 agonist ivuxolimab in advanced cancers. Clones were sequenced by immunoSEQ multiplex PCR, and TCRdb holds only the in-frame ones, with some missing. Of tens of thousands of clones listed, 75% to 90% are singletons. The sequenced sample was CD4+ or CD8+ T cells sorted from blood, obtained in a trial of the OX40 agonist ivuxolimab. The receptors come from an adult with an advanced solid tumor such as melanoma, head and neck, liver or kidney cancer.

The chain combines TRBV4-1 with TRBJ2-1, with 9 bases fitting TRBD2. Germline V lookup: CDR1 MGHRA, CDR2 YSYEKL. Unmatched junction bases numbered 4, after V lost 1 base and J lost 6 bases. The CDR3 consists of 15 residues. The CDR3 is CASSQGAGGANEQFF. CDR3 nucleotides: TGCGCCAGCAGCCAAGGAGCGGGAGGCGCCAATGAGCAGTTCTTC.

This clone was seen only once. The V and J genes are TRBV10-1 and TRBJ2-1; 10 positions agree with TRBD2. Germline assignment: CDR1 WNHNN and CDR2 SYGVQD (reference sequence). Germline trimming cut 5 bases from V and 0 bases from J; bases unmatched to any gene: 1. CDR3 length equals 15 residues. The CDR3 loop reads CASSTSGNSYNEQFF. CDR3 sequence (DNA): TGCGCCAGCAGTACTAGCGGGAACTCCTACAATGAGCAGTTCTTC.

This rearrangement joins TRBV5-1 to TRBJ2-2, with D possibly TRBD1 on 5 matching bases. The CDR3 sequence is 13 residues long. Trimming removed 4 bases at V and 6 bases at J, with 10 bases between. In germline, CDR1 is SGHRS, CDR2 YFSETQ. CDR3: CASSVQGSGELFF. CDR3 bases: TGCGCCAGCAGCGTTCAGGGTTCCGGGGAGCTGTTTTTT.

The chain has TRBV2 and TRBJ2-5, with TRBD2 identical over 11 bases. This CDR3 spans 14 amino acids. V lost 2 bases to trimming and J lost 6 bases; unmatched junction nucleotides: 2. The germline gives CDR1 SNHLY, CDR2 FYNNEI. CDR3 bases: TGTGCCAGCAGTGAAACTAGCGGGAGTAAGACCCAGTACTTC. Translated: CASSETSGSKTQYF. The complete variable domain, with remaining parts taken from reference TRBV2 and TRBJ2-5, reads EPEVTQTPSHQVTQMGQEVILRCVPISNHLYFYWYRQILGQKVEFLVSFYNNEISEKSEIFDDQFSVERPDGSNFTLKIRSTKLEDSAMYFCASSETSGSKTQYFGPGTRLLVL.

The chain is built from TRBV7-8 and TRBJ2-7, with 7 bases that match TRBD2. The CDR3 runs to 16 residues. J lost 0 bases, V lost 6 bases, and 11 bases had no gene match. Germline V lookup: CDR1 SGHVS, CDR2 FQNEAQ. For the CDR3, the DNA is TGTGCCAGCAGTCCCCTGGCCAGCGGGAACTCCTACGAGCAGTACTTC. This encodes CASSPLASGNSYEQYF.

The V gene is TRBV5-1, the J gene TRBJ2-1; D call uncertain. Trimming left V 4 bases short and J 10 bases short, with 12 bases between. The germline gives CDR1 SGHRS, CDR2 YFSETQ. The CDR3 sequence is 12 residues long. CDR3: CASSLGGAEQFF. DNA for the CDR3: TGCGCCAGCAGCCTCGGTGGCGCCGAGCAGTTCTTC.

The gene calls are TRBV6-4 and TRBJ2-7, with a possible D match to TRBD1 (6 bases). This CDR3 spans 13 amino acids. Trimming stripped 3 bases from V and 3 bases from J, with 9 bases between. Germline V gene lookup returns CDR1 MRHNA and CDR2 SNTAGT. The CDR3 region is CASSEGHLYEQYF. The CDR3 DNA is TGTGCCAGCAGTGAGGGACACCTCTACGAGCAGTACTTC.

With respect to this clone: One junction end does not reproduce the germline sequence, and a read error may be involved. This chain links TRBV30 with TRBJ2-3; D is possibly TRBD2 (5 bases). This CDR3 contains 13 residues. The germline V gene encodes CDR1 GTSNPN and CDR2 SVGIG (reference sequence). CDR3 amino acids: CAWNPGSTDTQYF. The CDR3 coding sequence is TGTGCCTGGAACCCGGGAAGCACGGATACGCAGTATTTT.

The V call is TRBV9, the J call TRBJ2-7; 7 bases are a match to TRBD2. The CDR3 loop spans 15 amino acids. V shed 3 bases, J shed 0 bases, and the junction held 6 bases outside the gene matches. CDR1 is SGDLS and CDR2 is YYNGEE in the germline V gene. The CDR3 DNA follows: TGTGCCAGCAGCGGGGGACTACCTTACTCCTACGAGCAGTACTTC. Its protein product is CASSGGLPYSYEQYF.

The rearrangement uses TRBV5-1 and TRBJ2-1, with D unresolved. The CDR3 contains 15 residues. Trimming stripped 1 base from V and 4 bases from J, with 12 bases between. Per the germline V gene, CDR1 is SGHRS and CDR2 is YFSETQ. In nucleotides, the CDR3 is TGCGCCAGCAGCTTGTCAATCCAAAGGTACAATGAGCAGTTCTTC. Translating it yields CASSLSIQRYNEQFF.

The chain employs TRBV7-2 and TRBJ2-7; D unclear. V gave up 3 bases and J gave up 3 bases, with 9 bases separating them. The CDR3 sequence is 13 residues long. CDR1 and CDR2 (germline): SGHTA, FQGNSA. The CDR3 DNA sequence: TGTGCCAGCAGCTTGGACCATGTCTACGAGCAGTACTTC. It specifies CASSLDHVYEQYF.

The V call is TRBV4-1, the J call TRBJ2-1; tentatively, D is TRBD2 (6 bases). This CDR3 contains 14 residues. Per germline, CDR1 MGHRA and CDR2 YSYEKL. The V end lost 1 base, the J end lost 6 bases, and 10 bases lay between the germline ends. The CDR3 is CASSQGLVFNEQFF. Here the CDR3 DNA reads TGCGCCAGCAGCCAAGGACTAGTTTTCAATGAGCAGTTCTTC.

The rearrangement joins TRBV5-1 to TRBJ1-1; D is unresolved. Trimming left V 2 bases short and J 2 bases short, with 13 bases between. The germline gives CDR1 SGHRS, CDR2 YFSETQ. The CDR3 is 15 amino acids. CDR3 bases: TGCGCCAGCAGCTTATCGGGTGCGGGAAACACTGAAGCTTTCTTT. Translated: CASSLSGAGNTEAFF.

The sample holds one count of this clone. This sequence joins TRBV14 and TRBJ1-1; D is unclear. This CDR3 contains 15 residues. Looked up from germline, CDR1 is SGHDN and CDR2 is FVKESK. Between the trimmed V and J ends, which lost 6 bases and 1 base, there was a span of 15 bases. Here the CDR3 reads CASSGMWSGNTEAFF. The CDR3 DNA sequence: TGTGCCAGCAGTGGCATGTGGAGTGGGAACACTGAAGCTTTCTTT. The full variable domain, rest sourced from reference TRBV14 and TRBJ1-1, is EAGVTQFPSHSVIEKGQTVTLRCDPISGHDNLYWYRRVMGKEIKFLLHFVKESKQDESGMPNNRFLAERTGGTYSTLKVQPAELEDSGVYFCASSGMWSGNTEAFFGQGTRLTVV.

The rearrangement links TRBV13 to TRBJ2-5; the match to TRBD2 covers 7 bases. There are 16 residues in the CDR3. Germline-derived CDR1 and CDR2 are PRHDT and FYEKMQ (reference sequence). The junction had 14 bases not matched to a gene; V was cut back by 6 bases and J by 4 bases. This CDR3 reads CASSFTRLAQRETQYF. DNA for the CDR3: TGTGCCAGCAGTTTTACGAGACTAGCCCAAAGAGAGACCCAGTACTTC.

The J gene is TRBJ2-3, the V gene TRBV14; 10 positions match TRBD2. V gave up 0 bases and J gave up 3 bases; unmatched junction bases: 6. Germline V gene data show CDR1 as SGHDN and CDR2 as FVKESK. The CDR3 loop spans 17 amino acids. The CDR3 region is CASSQDISGRVTDTQYF. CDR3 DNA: TGTGCCAGCAGCCAAGATATAAGCGGGAGGGTTACAGATACGCAGTATTTT.

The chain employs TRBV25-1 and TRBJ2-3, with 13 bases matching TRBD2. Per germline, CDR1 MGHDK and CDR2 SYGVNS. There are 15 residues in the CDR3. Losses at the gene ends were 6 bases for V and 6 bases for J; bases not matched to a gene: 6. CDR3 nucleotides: TGTGCCAGCAGGACTAGCGGGAGGCCCGGGGATACGCAGTATTTT. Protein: CASRTSGRPGDTQYF. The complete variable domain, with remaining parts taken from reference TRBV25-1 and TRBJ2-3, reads EADIYQTPRYLVIGTGKKITLECSQTMGHDKMYWYQQDPGMELHLIHYSYGVNSTEKGDLSSESTVSRIRTEHFPLTLESARPSHTSQYLCASRTSGRPGDTQYFGPGTRLTVL.

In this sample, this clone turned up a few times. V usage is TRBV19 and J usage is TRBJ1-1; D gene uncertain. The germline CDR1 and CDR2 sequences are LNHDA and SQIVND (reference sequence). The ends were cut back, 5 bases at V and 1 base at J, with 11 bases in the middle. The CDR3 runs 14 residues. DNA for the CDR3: TGTGCCAGTAGTCCCGGGGAGGGGAACACTGAAGCTTTCTTT. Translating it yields CASSPGEGNTEAFF.

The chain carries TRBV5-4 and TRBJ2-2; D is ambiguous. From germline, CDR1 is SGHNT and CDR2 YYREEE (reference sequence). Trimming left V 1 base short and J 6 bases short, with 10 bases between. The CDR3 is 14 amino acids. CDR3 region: CASSLRGIAGELFF. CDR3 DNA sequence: TGTGCCAGCAGCTTGCGAGGAATCGCCGGGGAGCTGTTTTTT.

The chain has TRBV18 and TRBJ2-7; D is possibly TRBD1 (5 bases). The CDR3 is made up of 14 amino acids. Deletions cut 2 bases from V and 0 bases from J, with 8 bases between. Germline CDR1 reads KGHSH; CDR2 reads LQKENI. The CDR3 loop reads CASSPRQNSYEQYF. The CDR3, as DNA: TGTGCCAGCTCACCAAGACAGAACTCCTACGAGCAGTACTTC.

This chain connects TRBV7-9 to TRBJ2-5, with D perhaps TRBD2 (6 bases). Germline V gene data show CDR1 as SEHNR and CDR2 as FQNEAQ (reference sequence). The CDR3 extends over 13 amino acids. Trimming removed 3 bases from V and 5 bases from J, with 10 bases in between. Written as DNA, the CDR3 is TGTGCCAGCAGCTTCACCGGAGGGGAGACCCAGTACTTC. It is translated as CASSFTGGETQYF.

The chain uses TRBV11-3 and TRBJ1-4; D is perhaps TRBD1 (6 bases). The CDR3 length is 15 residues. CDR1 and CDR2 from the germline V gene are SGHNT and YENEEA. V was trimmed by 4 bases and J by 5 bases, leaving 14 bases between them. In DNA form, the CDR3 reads TGTGCCAGCAGCTCGACAGGAGGTGAGAATGAAAAACTGTTTTTT. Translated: CASSSTGGENEKLFF.

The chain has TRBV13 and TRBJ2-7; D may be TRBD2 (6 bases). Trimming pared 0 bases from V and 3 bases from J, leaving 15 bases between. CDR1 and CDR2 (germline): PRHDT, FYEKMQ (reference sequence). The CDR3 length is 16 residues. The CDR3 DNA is TGTGCCAGCAGCTTAGGTCTCCCGCGGGGATTCTACGAGCAGTACTTC. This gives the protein CASSLGLPRGFYEQYF. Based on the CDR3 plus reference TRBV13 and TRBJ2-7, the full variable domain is AAGVIQSPRHLIKEKRETATLKCYPIPRHDTVYWYQQGPGQDPQFLISFYEKMQSDKGSIPDRFSAQQFSDYHSELNMSSLELGDSALYFCASSLGLPRGFYEQYFGPGTRLTVT.

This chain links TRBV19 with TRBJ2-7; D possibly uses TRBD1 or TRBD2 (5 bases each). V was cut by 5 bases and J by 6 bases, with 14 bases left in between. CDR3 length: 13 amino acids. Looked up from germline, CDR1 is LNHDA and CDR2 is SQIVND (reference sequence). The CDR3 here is CASSPGTSGEQYF. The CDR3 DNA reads TGTGCCAGTAGTCCGGGGACCTCGGGCGAGCAGTACTTC.

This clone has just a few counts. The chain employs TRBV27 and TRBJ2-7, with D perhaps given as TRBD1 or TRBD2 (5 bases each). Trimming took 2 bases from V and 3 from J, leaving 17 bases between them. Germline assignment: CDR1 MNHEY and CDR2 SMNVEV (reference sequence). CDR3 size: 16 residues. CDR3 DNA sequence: TGTGCCAGCAGTTTAACTCCTGGGGGTCTCCTCTACGAGCAGTACTTC. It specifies CASSLTPGGLLYEQYF.

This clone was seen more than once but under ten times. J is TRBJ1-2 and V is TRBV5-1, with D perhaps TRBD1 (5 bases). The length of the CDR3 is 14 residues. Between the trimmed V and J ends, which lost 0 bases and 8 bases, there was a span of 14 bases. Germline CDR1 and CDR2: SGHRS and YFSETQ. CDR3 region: CASSLALQVGGYTF. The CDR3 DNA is TGCGCCAGCAGCTTGGCCTTACAGGTGGGCGGCTACACCTTC.

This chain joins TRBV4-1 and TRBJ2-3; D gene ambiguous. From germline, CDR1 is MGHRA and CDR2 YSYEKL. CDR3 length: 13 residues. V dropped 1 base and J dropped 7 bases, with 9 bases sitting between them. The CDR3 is CASSQGGTNTQYF. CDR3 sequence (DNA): TGCGCCAGCAGCCAAGGGGGAACTAATACGCAGTATTTT.

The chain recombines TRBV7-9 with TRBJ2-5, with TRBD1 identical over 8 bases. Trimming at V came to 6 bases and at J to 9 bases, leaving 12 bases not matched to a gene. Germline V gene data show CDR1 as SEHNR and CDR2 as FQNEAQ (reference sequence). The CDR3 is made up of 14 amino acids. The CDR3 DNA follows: TGTGCCAGCAGGCCCGGACAGGGACCAAGGGCCCAGTACTTC. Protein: CASRPGQGPRAQYF.

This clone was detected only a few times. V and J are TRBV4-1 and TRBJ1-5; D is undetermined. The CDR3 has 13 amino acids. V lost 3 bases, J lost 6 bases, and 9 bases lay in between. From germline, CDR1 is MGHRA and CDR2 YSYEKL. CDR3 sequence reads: CASSQDHSQPQHF. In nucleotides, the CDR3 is TGCGCCAGCAGCCAGGACCATAGTCAGCCCCAGCATTTT.

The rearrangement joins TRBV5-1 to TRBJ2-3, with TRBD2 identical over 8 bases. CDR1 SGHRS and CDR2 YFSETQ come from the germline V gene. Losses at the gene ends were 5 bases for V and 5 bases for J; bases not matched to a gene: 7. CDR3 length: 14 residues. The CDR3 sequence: CASRAGGDGDTQYF. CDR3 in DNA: TGCGCCAGCAGGGCGGGAGGTGACGGAGATACGCAGTATTTT.

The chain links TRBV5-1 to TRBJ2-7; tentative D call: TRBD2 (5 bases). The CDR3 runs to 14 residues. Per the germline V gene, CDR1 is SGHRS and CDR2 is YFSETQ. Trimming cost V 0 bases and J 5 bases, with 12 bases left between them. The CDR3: CASSLVDSVNEQYF. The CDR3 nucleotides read TGCGCCAGCAGCTTGGTTGATAGCGTTAACGAGCAGTACTTC. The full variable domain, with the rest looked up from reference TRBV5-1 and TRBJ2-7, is KAGVTQTPRYLIKTRGQQVTLSCSPISGHRSVSWYQQTPGQGLQFLFEYFSETQRNKGNFPGRFSGRQFSNSRSEMNVSTLELGDSALYLCASSLVDSVNEQYFGPGTRLTVT.

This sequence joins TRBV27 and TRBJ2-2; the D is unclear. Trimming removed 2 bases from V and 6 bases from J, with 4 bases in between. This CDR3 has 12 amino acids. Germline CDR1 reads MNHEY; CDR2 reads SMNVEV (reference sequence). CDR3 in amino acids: CASSLRAGELFF. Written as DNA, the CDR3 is TGTGCCAGCAGTTTAAGGGCCGGGGAGCTGTTTTTT.